Each of the 8 T cell receptor beta chains below was sequenced from the same sample in a study of blood T cell repertoires in COVID-19. Repertoires were generated with immunoSEQ multiplex PCR, while TCRdb's copy carries only in-frame clones and drops some. The sample holds a few hundred thousand clones, around 87% seen once. Sequences were obtained from PBMCs or T cells enriched from blood (not recorded which). Receptors were obtained from a woman between 45 and 65 years old who had recovered from COVID-19.

This chain links TRBV5-1 with TRBJ2-7, with 8 bases fitting TRBD2. Germline CDR1 SGHRS, CDR2 YFSETQ. V lost 5 bases, J lost 4 bases, and 11 bases stayed unmatched. CDR3 size: 15 residues. The CDR3 spells CASSSPRGGRYEQYF. The CDR3 region has the DNA TGCGCCAGCAGTAGCCCCCGGGGGGGCCGGTACGAGCAGTACTTC.

The V and J genes are TRBV29-1 and TRBJ1-1; no clear D gene. Between the trimmed V and J ends, which lost 5 bases and 5 bases, there was a span of 12 bases. Germline V gene lookup returns CDR1 SQVTM and CDR2 ANQGSEA. The CDR3 is 12 residues long. CDR3 protein: CSVSVSRTEAFF. CDR3 sequence (DNA): TGCAGCGTTTCTGTGTCCAGGACTGAAGCTTTCTTT.

This clone was seen only once. The chain is built from TRBV27 and TRBJ1-4; 8 bases map to TRBD1. The germline V gene encodes CDR1 MNHEY and CDR2 SMNVEV (reference sequence). J gave up 7 bases and V 9 bases, and 7 bases lay outside the gene matches. CDR3 length equals 13 residues. The CDR3 region has the DNA TGTGCCAGTCGCGACAGGGGTTCTGAAAAACTGTTTTTT. Translating gives CASRDRGSEKLFF.

The rearrangement uses TRBV20-1 and TRBJ2-1; perhaps TRBD2 as D (6 bases). The V and J ends lost 6 bases and 14 bases respectively, with 17 bases between them. In germline, CDR1 is DFQATT, CDR2 SNEGSKA (reference sequence). The CDR3 has 11 amino acids. CDR3 loop: CSAKWGVGEFF. The DNA for the CDR3 is TGCAGTGCCAAGTGGGGGGTGGGCGAGTTCTTC.

V usage is TRBV3-1 (or the pseudogene TRBV3-2) and J usage is TRBJ1-2, with no clear D. Between the trimmed V and J ends, which lost 0 bases and 4 bases, there was a span of 6 bases. CDR1 and CDR2 from the germline V gene are LGHDT and YNNKEL (reference sequence). The CDR3 totals 13 residues. The chain's CDR3 is CASSQEGLYGYTF. The CDR3 DNA reads as TGTGCCAGCAGCCAAGAGGGCCTCTATGGCTACACCTTC.

V is TRBV19 and J is TRBJ2-6; unclear D gene. The germline V gene has CDR1 LNHDA and CDR2 SQIVND (reference sequence). With 1 base removed from V and 1 base from J, the gap between germline ends came to 5 bases. This CDR3 has 15 amino acids. This chain's CDR3 is CASSIGLSGANVLTF. The CDR3 DNA reads as TGTGCCAGTAGTATAGGACTGTCTGGGGCCAACGTCCTGACTTTC.

The chain links TRBV24-1 to TRBJ2-5, with 9 bases that match TRBD2. The V segment lost 4 bases and the J segment 5 bases; nucleotides outside the gene matches: 7. Germline lookup yields CDR1 KGHDR and CDR2 SFDVKD. The CDR3 contains 15 residues. The CDR3 coding sequence is TGTGCCACCAGTGAGGTGCGGGGGGGACGGGAGACCCAGTACTTC. Encoded protein: CATSEVRGGRETQYF.

This clone was observed a handful of times. The CDR3 region has the DNA TGTGCCAGCAGCTTTGGACAGGGTTACGGAAACACCATATATTTT. Its protein product is CASSFGQGYGNTIYF. The chain links TRBV7-2 to TRBJ1-3; 8 nucleotides line up with TRBD1. This CDR3 spans 15 amino acids. Trimming cost V 3 bases and J 4 bases; bases outside gene matches: 5. Germline loops: CDR1 SGHTA, CDR2 FQGNSA.